A selection of T cell receptor beta chains follows, all from one sample in a study of a mutant IDH1 vaccine in newly diagnosed glioma. Clones were sequenced by immunoSEQ multiplex PCR, and TCRdb holds only the in-frame ones, with some missing. In the table there are nearly 70,000 clones, approximately 79% of which are singletons. The starting material was PBMCs, obtained from a glioma patient treated with radiotherapy, temozolomide or both. These TCRs come from a man in his fifties or sixties with glioma. Both conserved end residues are part of each CDR3. The D gene is left open where the match is weak. Not all rows give a size; the values are once, few, many and, for expanded clones, a class.

V gene: TRBV7-2; J gene: TRBJ1-2; D gene: TRBD1; clone size: .; CDR3 DNA: TGTGCCAGCAGCCCCGGGACAGGGGGCGGGGGGGGATATGGCTACACCTTC; CDR3 protein: CASSPGTGGGGGYGYTF
V gene: TRBV10-3; J gene: TRBJ2-5; D gene: TRBD1; clone size: .; CDR3 DNA: TGTGCCACCCAGATGGACAGGGTCCAAGAGACCCAGTACTTC; CDR3 protein: CATQMDRVQETQYF
V gene: TRBV27; J gene: TRBJ2-7; D gene: .; clone size: .; CDR3 DNA: TGTGCCAGCAGTTTAAAGGGGCCCTGGGGATACGAGCAGTACTTC; CDR3 protein: CASSLKGPWGYEQYF
V gene: TRBV5-1; J gene: TRBJ2-5; D gene: .; clone size: .; CDR3 DNA: TGCGCCAGCAGCTTGTTGGGGGTGGTGGAGACCCAGTACTTC; CDR3 protein: CASSLLGVVETQYF
V gene: TRBV11-1; J gene: TRBJ2-2; D gene: .; clone size: .; CDR3 DNA: TGTGCCAGCAGCAAAAGCGGCGGGGAGCTGTTTTTT; CDR3 protein: CASSKSGGELFF
V gene: TRBV5-1; J gene: TRBJ1-1; D gene: .; clone size: .; CDR3 DNA: TGCGCCAGCAGCTTAGGACCTACGGGGAGGGCCACTGAAGCTTTCTTT; CDR3 protein: CASSLGPTGRATEAFF
V gene: TRBV6-5; J gene: TRBJ2-1; D gene: .; clone size: .; CDR3 DNA: TGTGCCAGCAGTTACTCCGAACTAGCTCCGTACAATGAGCAGTTCTTC; CDR3 protein: CASSYSELAPYNEQFF
V gene: TRBV9; J gene: TRBJ1-5; D gene: TRBD1; clone size: .; CDR3 DNA: TGTGCCAGCAGCCCAGGACAGGGAGGCACTCAGCCCCAGCATTTT; CDR3 protein: CASSPGQGGTQPQHF
V gene: TRBV30; J gene: TRBJ2-5; D gene: TRBD1; clone size: .; CDR3 DNA: TGTGCCTGGAGTGTAGGGGCAGGGGGCCGGGAGACCCAGTACTTC; CDR3 protein: CAWSVGAGGRETQYF
V gene: TRBV6-5; J gene: TRBJ2-1; D gene: .; clone size: .; CDR3 DNA: TGTGCCAGCAGTTACAAGGGGTTCTACAATGAGCAGTTCTTC; CDR3 protein: CASSYKGFYNEQFF
V gene: TRBV9; J gene: TRBJ1-5; D gene: .; clone size: .; CDR3 DNA: TGTGCCAGCAGCGTAGGTCCCGGGGATAGCAATCAGCCCCAGCATTTT; CDR3 protein: CASSVGPGDSNQPQHF
V gene: TRBV4-1; J gene: TRBJ1-2; D gene: TRBD1; clone size: .; CDR3 DNA: TGCGCCAGCAGCCTCAGGAGGGACAGGGTCCCTATCTTC; CDR3 protein: CASSLRRDRVPIF
V gene: TRBV19; J gene: TRBJ1-2; D gene: .; clone size: .; CDR3 DNA: TGTGCCAGTAGTCCGAGTCCGGGGGACTATGGCTACACCTTC; CDR3 protein: CASSPSPGDYGYTF
V gene: TRBV5-8; J gene: TRBJ2-5; D gene: .; clone size: once; CDR3 DNA: TGTGCCAGCAGCTTGATTGAGGTGAAAGAGACCCAGTACTTC; CDR3 protein: CASSLIEVKETQYF
V gene: TRBV19; J gene: TRBJ2-1; D gene: .; clone size: once; CDR3 DNA: TGTGCCGGTCAGGGTTATAGCTCCTACAATGAGCAGTTCTTC; CDR3 protein: CAGQGYSSYNEQFF
V gene: TRBV6-6; J gene: TRBJ1-1; D gene: .; clone size: .; CDR3 DNA: TGTGCCAGCCGAGGTGTTCAGGGGATGAACACTGAAGCTTTCTTT; CDR3 protein: CASRGVQGMNTEAFF
V gene: TRBV29-1; J gene: TRBJ2-7; D gene: TRBD1; clone size: .; CDR3 DNA: TGCAGCGTTTCGGGGACAGATAACTACGAGCAGTACTTC; CDR3 protein: CSVSGTDNYEQYF
V gene: TRBV9; J gene: TRBJ1-5; D gene: .; clone size: .; CDR3 DNA: TGTGCCAGCAGCGTAGAGGGGGATCAGCCCCAGCATTTT; CDR3 protein: CASSVEGDQPQHF
V gene: TRBV11-3; J gene: TRBJ2-2; D gene: TRBD1; clone size: .; CDR3 DNA: TGTGCCAGCAGCACAAACAGGGACAGCACCGGGGAGCTGTTTTTT; CDR3 protein: CASSTNRDSTGELFF
V gene: TRBV4-3; J gene: TRBJ1-2; D gene: .; clone size: .; CDR3 DNA: TGCGCCAGCAGCGACGACTCCAGCGGCTACACCTTC; CDR3 protein: CASSDDSSGYTF
V gene: TRBV5-1; J gene: TRBJ1-3; D gene: .; clone size: .; CDR3 DNA: TGCGCCAGCAGCTTGGAAGGTTTCTCTGGAAACACCATATATTTT; CDR3 protein: CASSLEGFSGNTIYF
V gene: TRBV4-1; J gene: TRBJ1-5; D gene: .; clone size: .; CDR3 DNA: TGCGCCAGCAGTGAGTCCCGGGAACCATATCAGCCCCAGCATTTT; CDR3 protein: CASSESREPYQPQHF